Listed here is a single TCR beta chain. From germline, CDR1 is MDHEN and CDR2 SYDVKM. CDR3 length: 15 amino acids. The V segment lost 7 bases and the J segment 7 bases; nucleotides outside the gene matches: 11. The data derive from a study of shared clonotypes between healthy human individuals. TCRdb keeps only in-frame clones here, not all; method: immunoSEQ multiplex PCR. The sample records about half a million clones, about four fifths being singletons. The TCR comes from a woman aged 40 to 55 in good health. Some clones in this sample may be carry-over from other donors' samples. Input material: PBMCs. The J gene is TRBJ2-7, the V gene TRBV28, with 12 bases lining up with TRBD1. The CDR3 loop reads CASIARGQGAFEQYF. CDR3 nucleotide sequence: TGTGCCAGCATCGCGAGGGGACAGGGGGCATTTGAGCAGTACTTC.